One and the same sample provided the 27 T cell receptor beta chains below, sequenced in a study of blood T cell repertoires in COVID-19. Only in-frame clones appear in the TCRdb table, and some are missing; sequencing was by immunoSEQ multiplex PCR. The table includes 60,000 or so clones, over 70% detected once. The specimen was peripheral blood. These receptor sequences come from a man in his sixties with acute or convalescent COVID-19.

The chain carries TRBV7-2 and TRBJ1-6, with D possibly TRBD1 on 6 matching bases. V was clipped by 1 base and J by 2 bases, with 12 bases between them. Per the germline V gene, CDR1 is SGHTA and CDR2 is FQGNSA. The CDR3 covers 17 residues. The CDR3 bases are TGTGCCAGCAGCTTAGAATCCCCAGGGGCCTATAATTCACCCCTCCACTTT. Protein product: CASSLESPGAYNSPLHF. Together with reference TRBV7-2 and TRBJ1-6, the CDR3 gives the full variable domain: GAGVSQSPSNKVTEKGKDVELRCDPISGHTALYWYRQSLGQGLEFLIYFQGNSAPDKSGLPSDRFSAERTGGSVSTLTIQRTQQEDSAVYLCASSLESPGAYNSPLHFGNGTRLTVT.

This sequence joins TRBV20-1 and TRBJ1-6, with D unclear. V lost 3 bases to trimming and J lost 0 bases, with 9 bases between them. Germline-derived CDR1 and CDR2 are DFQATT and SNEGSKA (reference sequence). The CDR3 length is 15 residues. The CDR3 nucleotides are TGCAGTGCTAGTCGAGATAGCTCCTATAATTCACCCCTCCACTTT. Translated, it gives CSASRDSSYNSPLHF.

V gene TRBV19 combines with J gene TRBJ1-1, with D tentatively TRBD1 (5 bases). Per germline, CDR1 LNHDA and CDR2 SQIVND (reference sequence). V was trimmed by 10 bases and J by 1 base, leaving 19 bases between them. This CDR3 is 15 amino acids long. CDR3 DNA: TGTGCCACCCGTCGGGCAGGGCGGGAGAACACTGAAGCTTTCTTT. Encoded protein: CATRRAGRENTEAFF.

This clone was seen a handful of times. DNA for the CDR3: TGTGCCTGGAGCCGACAGGGGATCGGGTACGAGCAGTACTTC. Its translation: CAWSRQGIGYEQYF. This rearrangement joins TRBV30 to TRBJ2-7; TRBD1 matches 8 bases. The CDR3 runs to 14 residues. The germline gives CDR1 GTSNPN, CDR2 SVGIG (reference sequence). Unmatched junction bases numbered 8, after V lost 3 bases and J lost 4 bases.

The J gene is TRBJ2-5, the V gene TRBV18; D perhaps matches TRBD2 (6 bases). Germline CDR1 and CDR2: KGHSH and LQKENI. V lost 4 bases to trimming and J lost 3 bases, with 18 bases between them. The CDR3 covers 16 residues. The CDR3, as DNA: TGTGCCAGCTCACGAAGGGACTCTAAAACCGAAGAGACCCAGTACTTC. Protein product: CASSRRDSKTEETQYF.

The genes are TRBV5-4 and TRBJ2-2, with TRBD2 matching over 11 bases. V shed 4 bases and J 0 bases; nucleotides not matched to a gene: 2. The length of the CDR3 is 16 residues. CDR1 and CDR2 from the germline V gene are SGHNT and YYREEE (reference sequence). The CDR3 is CASSPGLAANTGELFF. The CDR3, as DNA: TGTGCCAGCAGCCCGGGACTAGCGGCGAACACCGGGGAGCTGTTTTTT.

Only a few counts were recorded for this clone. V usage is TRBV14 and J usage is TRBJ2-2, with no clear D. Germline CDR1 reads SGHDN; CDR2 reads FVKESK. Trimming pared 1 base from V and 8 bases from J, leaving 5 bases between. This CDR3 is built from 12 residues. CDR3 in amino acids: CASSQGGGELFF. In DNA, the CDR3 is TGTGCCAGCAGCCAAGGAGGAGGGGAGCTGTTTTTT. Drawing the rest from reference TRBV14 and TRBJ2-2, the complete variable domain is EAGVTQFPSHSVIEKGQTVTLRCDPISGHDNLYWYRRVMGKEIKFLLHFVKESKQDESGMPNNRFLAERTGGTYSTLKVQPAELEDSGVYFCASSQGGGELFFGEGSRLTVL.

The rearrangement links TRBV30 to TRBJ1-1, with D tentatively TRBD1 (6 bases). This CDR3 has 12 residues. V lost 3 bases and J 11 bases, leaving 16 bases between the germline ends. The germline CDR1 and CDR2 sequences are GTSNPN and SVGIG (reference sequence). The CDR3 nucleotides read TGTGCCTGGAGCCGGCAGGGGTATAAGGCTTTCTTT. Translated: CAWSRQGYKAFF.

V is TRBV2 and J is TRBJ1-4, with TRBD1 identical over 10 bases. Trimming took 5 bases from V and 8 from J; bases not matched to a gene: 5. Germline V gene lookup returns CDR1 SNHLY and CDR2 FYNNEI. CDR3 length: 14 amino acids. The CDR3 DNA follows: TGTGCCAGCAGTCGACAGGGGGCCTGGGAAAAACTGTTTTTT. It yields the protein CASSRQGAWEKLFF.

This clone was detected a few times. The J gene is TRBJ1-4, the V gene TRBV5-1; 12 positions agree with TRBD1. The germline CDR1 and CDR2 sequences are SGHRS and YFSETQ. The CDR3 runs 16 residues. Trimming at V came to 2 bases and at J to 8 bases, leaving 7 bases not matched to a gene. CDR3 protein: CASSLTGTGGNEKLFF. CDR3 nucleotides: TGCGCCAGCAGCTTAACCGGGACAGGGGGCAACGAAAAACTGTTTTTT. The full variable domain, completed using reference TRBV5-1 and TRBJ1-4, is KAGVTQTPRYLIKTRGQQVTLSCSPISGHRSVSWYQQTPGQGLQFLFEYFSETQRNKGNFPGRFSGRQFSNSRSEMNVSTLELGDSALYLCASSLTGTGGNEKLFFGSGTQLSVL.

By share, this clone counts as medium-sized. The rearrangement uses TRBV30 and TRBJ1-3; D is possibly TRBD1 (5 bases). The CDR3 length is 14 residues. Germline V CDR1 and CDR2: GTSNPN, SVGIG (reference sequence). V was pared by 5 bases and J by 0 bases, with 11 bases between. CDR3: CAWWDFSSGNTIYF. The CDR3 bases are TGTGCCTGGTGGGACTTCTCCTCTGGAAACACCATATATTTT.

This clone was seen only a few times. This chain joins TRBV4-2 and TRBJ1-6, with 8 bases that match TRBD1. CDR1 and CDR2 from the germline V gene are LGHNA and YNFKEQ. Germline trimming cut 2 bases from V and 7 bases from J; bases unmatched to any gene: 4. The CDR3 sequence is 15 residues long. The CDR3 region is CASSQSDRVNSPLHF. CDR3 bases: TGTGCCAGCAGCCAATCGGACAGGGTAAATTCACCCCTCCACTTT.

Written as DNA, the CDR3 is TGTGCCAGCTCCAGGGACAGGGGTTATGGGCAGTACTTC. Translated, it gives CASSRDRGYGQYF. The V call is TRBV9, the J call TRBJ2-7, with 10 bases matching TRBD1. Trimming took 7 bases from V and 9 from J; bases not matched to a gene: 10. The CDR3 extends over 13 amino acids. The V gene's germline CDR1 is SGDLS and CDR2 YYNGEE.

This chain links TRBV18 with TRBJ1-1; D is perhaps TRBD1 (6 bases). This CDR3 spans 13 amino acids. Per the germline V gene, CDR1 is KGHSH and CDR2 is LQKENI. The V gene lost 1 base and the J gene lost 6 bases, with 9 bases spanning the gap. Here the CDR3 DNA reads TGTGCCAGCTCACCACGACAGGTGCCTGAAGCTTTCTTT. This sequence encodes CASSPRQVPEAFF.

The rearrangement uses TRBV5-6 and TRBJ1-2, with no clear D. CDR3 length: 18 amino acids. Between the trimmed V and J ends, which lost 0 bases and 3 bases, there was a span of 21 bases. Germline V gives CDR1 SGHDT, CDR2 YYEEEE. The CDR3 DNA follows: TGTGCCAGCAGCTTGGCGGAACCGTGGGCCAAGTTCGACTATGGCTACACCTTC. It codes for CASSLAEPWAKFDYGYTF.

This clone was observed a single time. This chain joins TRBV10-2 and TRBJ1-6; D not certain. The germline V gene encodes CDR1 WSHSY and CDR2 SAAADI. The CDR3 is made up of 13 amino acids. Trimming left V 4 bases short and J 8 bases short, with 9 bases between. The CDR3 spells CASSVVGDSPLHF. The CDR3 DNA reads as TGCGCCAGCAGTGTGGTGGGCGATTCACCCCTCCACTTT.

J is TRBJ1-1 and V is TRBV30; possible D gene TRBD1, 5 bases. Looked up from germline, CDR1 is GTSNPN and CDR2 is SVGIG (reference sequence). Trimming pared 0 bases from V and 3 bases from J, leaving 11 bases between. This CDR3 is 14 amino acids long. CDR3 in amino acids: CAWSVGAGYTEAFF. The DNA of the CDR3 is TGTGCCTGGAGTGTAGGGGCAGGGTACACTGAAGCTTTCTTT.

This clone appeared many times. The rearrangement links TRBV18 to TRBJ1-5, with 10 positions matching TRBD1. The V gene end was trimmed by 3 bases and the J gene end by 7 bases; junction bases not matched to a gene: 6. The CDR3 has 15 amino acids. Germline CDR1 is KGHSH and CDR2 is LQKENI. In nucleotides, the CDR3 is TGTGCCAGCTCACCGGGACAGGGGATGAAGCAGCCCCAGCATTTT. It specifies CASSPGQGMKQPQHF.

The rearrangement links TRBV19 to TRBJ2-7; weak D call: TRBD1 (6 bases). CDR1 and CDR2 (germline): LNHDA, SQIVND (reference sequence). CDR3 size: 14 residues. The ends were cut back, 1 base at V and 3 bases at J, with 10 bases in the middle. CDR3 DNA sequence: TGTGCCAGTAGTATAGGTCTGGACAGCTACGAGCAGTACTTC. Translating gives CASSIGLDSYEQYF.

The CDR3 nucleotides read TGTGCCGGTCGAATGGGGGCGGATGAAAAACTGTTTTTT. Translating gives CAGRMGADEKLFF. The chain joins TRBV6-6 to TRBJ1-4, with a possible D match to TRBD1 (6 bases). Trimming shortened V by 11 bases and J by 6 bases, and 16 bases separated the two germline ends. Germline lookup yields CDR1 MNHNY and CDR2 SVGAGI (reference sequence). The CDR3 sequence is 13 residues long.

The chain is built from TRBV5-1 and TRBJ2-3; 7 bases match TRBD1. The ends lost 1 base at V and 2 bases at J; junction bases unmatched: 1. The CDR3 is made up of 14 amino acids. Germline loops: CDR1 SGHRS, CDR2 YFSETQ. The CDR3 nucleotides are TGCGCCAGCAGCTTGACAGGGGCCACAGATACGCAGTATTTT. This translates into CASSLTGATDTQYF.

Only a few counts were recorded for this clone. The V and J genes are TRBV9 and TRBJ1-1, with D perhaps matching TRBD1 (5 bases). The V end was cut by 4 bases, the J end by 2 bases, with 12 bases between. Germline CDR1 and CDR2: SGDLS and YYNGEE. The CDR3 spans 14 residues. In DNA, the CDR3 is TGTGCCAGCAGCTTGGGACTACAAAACACTGAAGCTTTCTTT. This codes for CASSLGLQNTEAFF.

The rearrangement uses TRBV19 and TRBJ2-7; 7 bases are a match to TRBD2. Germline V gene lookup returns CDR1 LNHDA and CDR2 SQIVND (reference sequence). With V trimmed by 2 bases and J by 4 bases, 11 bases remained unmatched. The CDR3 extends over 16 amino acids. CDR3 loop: CASSIRGWASGYEQYF. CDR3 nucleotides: TGTGCCAGTAGTATACGCGGATGGGCTAGCGGATACGAGCAGTACTTC.

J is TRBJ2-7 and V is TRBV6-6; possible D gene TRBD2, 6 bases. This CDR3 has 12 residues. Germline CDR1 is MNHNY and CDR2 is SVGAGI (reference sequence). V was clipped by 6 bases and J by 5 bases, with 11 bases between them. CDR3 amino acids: CASSRLGHEQYF. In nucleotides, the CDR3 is TGTGCCAGCAGCAGACTAGGTCACGAGCAGTACTTC.

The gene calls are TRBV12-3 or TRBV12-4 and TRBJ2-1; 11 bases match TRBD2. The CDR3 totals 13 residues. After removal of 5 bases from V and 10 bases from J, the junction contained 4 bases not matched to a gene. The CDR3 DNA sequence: TGTGCCAGCAGTATCCGACTAGCGGGGGAGCAGTTCTTC. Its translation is CASSIRLAGEQFF.

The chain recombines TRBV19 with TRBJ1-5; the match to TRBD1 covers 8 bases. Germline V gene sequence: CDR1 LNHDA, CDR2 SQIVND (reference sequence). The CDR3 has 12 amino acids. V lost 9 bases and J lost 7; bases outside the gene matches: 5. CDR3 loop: CASQGAWQPQHF. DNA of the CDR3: TGTGCCAGCCAGGGGGCTTGGCAGCCCCAGCATTTT.

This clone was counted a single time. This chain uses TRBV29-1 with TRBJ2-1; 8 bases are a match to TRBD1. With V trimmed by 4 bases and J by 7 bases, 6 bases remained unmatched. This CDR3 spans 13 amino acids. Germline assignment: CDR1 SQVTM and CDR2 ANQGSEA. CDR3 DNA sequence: TGCAGCGTTGGGGACAGGTGGGGGAATGAGCAGTTCTTC. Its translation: CSVGDRWGNEQFF.